One sample yielded the 15 T cell receptor beta chains listed below, sequenced in a study of blood T cell repertoires in COVID-19. Profiling relied on immunoSEQ multiplex PCR, and the TCRdb table lists in-frame clones only, not all of them. Of under 200,000 clones listed, about 80% are singletons. Sequenced input: PBMCs or T cells enriched from blood (not recorded which). These receptors came from a man aged 45 to 65 who had recovered from COVID-19.

The rearrangement joins TRBV6-5 to TRBJ1-2; 9 nucleotides align to TRBD1. The CDR3 totals 14 residues. The V gene's germline CDR1 is MNHEY and CDR2 SVGAGI. Germline trimming cut 6 bases from V and 3 bases from J; bases unmatched to any gene: 5. The CDR3 DNA reads as TGTGCCAGCAGCCGACAGGGGGGGTACTATGGCTACACCTTC. Translation gives CASSRQGGYYGYTF.

This clone was counted a single time. The chain uses TRBV2 and TRBJ1-1; unclear D gene. The germline V gene encodes CDR1 SNHLY and CDR2 FYNNEI. This CDR3 is built from 14 residues. V shed 7 bases and J shed 2 bases, with 14 bases lying between them. The CDR3 DNA reads TGTGCCAGCACCCGACAAACAACCAACACTGAAGCTTTCTTT. Amino acid sequence: CASTRQTTNTEAFF.

V gene TRBV19 combines with J gene TRBJ2-7, with D possibly being TRBD2 (7 bases). There are 14 residues in the CDR3. Germline-derived CDR1 and CDR2 are LNHDA and SQIVND (reference sequence). V was trimmed by 10 bases and J by 2 bases, leaving 18 bases between them. The CDR3: CATKPNGGPYEQYF. The CDR3 DNA follows: TGTGCCACCAAACCTAACGGGGGGCCCTACGAGCAGTACTTC.

This rearrangement joins TRBV11-2 to TRBJ2-1; the D is unclear. Trimming cost V 2 bases and J 7 bases, with 12 bases left between them. This CDR3 region has 14 residues. The germline gives CDR1 SGHAT, CDR2 FQNNGV. The CDR3 is CASSLFVAQNEQFF. In DNA, the CDR3 is TGTGCCAGCAGCTTATTTGTAGCTCAAAATGAGCAGTTCTTC.

As regards this clone: The identical CDR3 is also encoded by other nucleotide sequences in the sample. The J gene is TRBJ1-2, the V gene TRBV19, with 10 bases identical to TRBD1. Germline V lookup: CDR1 LNHDA, CDR2 SQIVND (reference sequence). Trimming at V came to 3 bases and at J to 5 bases, leaving 6 bases not matched to a gene. CDR3 length: 15 amino acids. The CDR3 DNA reads TGTGCCAGTAGTATCCGGACAGGGGGACTTTATGGCTACACCTTC. It encodes CASSIRTGGLYGYTF.

This clone was counted a few times. The rearrangement uses TRBV6-4 and TRBJ1-1, with D hard to call. V was trimmed by 6 bases and J by 3 bases, leaving 11 bases between them. The CDR3 sequence is 13 residues long. Germline lookup yields CDR1 MRHNA and CDR2 SNTAGT. The CDR3 protein is CASRMHRDTEAFF. As DNA, the CDR3 is TGTGCCAGCAGAATGCATCGGGACACTGAAGCTTTCTTT.

This chain links TRBV7-3 with TRBJ2-3; D possibly corresponds to TRBD2 (6 bases). There are 15 residues in the CDR3. The V end was cut by 2 bases, the J end by 2 bases, with 11 bases between. Germline loops: CDR1 SGHTA, CDR2 FQGTGA. The CDR3 spells CASSLDLALTDTQYF. CDR3 nucleotide sequence: TGTGCCAGCAGCTTAGATCTAGCGCTCACAGATACGCAGTATTTT.

The V and J genes are TRBV2 and TRBJ2-3, with a possible D match to TRBD2 (5 bases). V was clipped by 7 bases and J by 2 bases, with 25 bases between them. The germline gives CDR1 SNHLY, CDR2 FYNNEI. This CDR3 comprises 18 residues. CDR3 nucleotide sequence: TGTGCCAGCATTACCCTTTTTCCGGGATCTGGGTTCACAGATACGCAGTATTTT. Translating gives CASITLFPGSGFTDTQYF.

This clone was seen only a few times. This chain uses TRBV20-1 with TRBJ1-2, with 8 nucleotides matching TRBD1. Trimming removed 3 bases from V and 7 bases from J; junction bases left unmatched: 7. The CDR3 consists of 13 residues. The germline gives CDR1 DFQATT, CDR2 SNEGSKA (reference sequence). The CDR3 nucleotides are TGCAGTGCTAGTAGGCAGGGGGCTGCTGGCTACACCTTC. It translates to CSASRQGAAGYTF.

V is TRBV18 and J is TRBJ1-6; weak D call: TRBD1 (6 bases). The germline CDR1 and CDR2 sequences are KGHSH and LQKENI. Trimming stripped 5 bases from V and 7 bases from J, with 18 bases between. There are 16 residues in the CDR3. CDR3: CASSSTGGLGNSPLHF. The CDR3 nucleotides read TGTGCCAGCTCATCGACAGGAGGTCTCGGGAATTCACCCCTCCACTTT. Together with reference TRBV18 and TRBJ1-6, the CDR3 gives the full variable domain: NAGVMQNPRHLVRRRGQEARLRCSPMKGHSHVYWYRQLPEEGLKFMVYLQKENIIDESGMPKERFSAEFPKEGPSILRIQQVVRGDSAAYFCASSSTGGLGNSPLHFGNGTRLTVT.

This clone was recorded only once. The J gene is TRBJ2-5, the V gene TRBV2, with TRBD2 matching 11 bases. The CDR3 runs to 14 residues. The germline V gene encodes CDR1 SNHLY and CDR2 FYNNEI. Trimming took 7 bases from V and 5 from J; bases not matched to a gene: 6. The CDR3 loop reads CASKPSGGSETQYF. DNA for the CDR3: TGTGCCAGCAAGCCTAGCGGGGGGTCGGAGACCCAGTACTTC.

The V call is TRBV7-3, the J call TRBJ1-5; D uncertain. The CDR3 has 16 residues. V gave up 5 bases and J gave up 0 bases, with 14 bases separating them. The germline gives CDR1 SGHTA, CDR2 FQGTGA. The CDR3 loop is CASSPRHGYSNQPQHF. The CDR3, as DNA: TGTGCCAGCAGCCCAAGACACGGTTATAGCAATCAGCCCCAGCATTTT.

The chain recombines TRBV2 with TRBJ1-5; TRBD1 matches at 9 bases. Germline CDR1 SNHLY, CDR2 FYNNEI. The CDR3 loop spans 14 amino acids. V gave up 7 bases and J gave up 6 bases; unmatched junction bases: 7. DNA of the CDR3: TGTGCCAGCACCACTGGACAGGGGAGTCAGCCCCAGCATTTT. Protein product: CASTTGQGSQPQHF.

This clone was picked up many times. This sequence joins TRBV12-3 or TRBV12-4 and TRBJ1-2, with 10 nucleotides matching TRBD1. The CDR3 is 12 residues long. With V trimmed by 8 bases and J by 8 bases, 5 bases remained unmatched. CDR3 region: CASGRDRGGYTF. The CDR3 DNA sequence: TGTGCCAGCGGAAGGGACAGGGGCGGCTACACCTTC.

This chain links TRBV7-2 with TRBJ1-5; TRBD1 matches at 8 bases. The CDR3 extends over 17 amino acids. The V gene end was trimmed by 5 bases and the J gene end by 0 bases; junction bases not matched to a gene: 9. Germline V lookup: CDR1 SGHTA, CDR2 FQGNSA. CDR3: CASSPGQGGYSNQPQHF. DNA for the CDR3: TGTGCCAGCAGCCCTGGACAGGGTGGTTATAGCAATCAGCCCCAGCATTTT.